This TCR beta chain was sequenced during a study of T cell responses to AZD1222 COVID-19 vaccine. Study-level points and caveats: Researchers report vaccine-associated CD4 TCRs spanning spike, with dominance at 160-218 and 743-854.

Concerning this clone itself: Its matching antigen is unknown.

The repertoire was sequenced with immunoSEQ multiplex PCR; TCRdb's copy has only in-frame clones and lacks some. Of over 60,000 clones detected, about 88% appear once; the ten largest clones hold roughly 4.9%. This sequence originates from an adult who received the MenACWY meningococcal vaccine as a control. The sequenced sample was peripheral blood, obtained 28 days after the second dose of the MenACWY control vaccine.

The CDR3 spells CASSAQYRVYGYTF. As DNA, the CDR3 is TGTGCCAGTAGTGCCCAATACAGGGTCTATGGCTACACCTTC. V gene TRBV19 combines with J gene TRBJ1-2; a possible D gene is TRBD1 (6 bases). CDR1 is LNHDA and CDR2 is SQIVND in the germline V gene (reference sequence). The CDR3 covers 14 residues. V dropped 5 bases and J dropped 4 bases, with 14 bases sitting between them.